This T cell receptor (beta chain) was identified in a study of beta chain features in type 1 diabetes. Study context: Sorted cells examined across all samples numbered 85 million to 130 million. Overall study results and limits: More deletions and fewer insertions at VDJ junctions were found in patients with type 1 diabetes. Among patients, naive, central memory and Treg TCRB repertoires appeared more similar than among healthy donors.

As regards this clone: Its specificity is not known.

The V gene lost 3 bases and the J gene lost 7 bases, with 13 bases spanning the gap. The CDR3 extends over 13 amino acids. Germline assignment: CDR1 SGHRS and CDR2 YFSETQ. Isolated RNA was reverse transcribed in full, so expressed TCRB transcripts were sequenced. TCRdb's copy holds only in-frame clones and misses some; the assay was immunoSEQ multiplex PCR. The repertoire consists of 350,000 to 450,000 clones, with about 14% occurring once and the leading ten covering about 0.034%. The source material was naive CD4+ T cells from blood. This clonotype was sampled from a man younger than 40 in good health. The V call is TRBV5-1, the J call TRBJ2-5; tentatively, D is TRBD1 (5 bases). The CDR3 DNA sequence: TGCGCCAGCAGCTCAGAGGTCCAGGGGACCCAGTACTTC. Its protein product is CASSSEVQGTQYF.